Presented here are 20 T cell receptor beta chains from one specimen sequenced in a study of shared clonotypes between healthy human individuals. Measured with immunoSEQ multiplex PCR; TCRdb has only the in-frame clones, and not every one. This table has some 380,000 clones, just over 95% appearing once. The sequenced sample consisted of memory CD8+ T cells sorted from blood. The subset is: CD45RO+ cells pooled with CCR7-negative TemRA cells. These receptors came from a man aged 30-40 years in good health.

This chain uses TRBV29-1 with TRBJ2-5; 7 bases match TRBD1. The CDR3 length is 12 residues. Germline V gene sequence: CDR1 SQVTM, CDR2 ANQGSEA. With V trimmed by 7 bases and J by 1 base, 3 bases remained unmatched. The CDR3 protein is CSGSGGQETQYF. In DNA, the CDR3 is TGCAGCGGCTCAGGGGGCCAAGAGACCCAGTACTTC.

This chain links TRBV19 with TRBJ2-5, with 14 nucleotides matching TRBD2. Germline CDR1 LNHDA, CDR2 SQIVND (reference sequence). The junction had 13 bases not matched to a gene; V was cut back by 3 bases and J by 7 bases. CDR3 size: 18 residues. CDR3 amino acids: CASSILPGTSGRKRTQYF. The CDR3, as DNA: TGTGCCAGTAGTATCCTTCCCGGGACTAGCGGGAGAAAAAGGACCCAGTACTTC. Together with reference TRBV19 and TRBJ2-5, the CDR3 gives the full variable domain: DGGITQSPKYLFRKEGQNVTLSCEQNLNHDAMYWYRQDPGQGLRLIYYSQIVNDFQKGDIAEGYSVSREKKESFPLTVTSAQKNPTAFYLCASSILPGTSGRKRTQYFGPGTRLLVL.

This sequence joins TRBV6-1 and TRBJ2-1, with D perhaps matching TRBD1 (6 bases). CDR3 length: 13 amino acids. Looked up from germline, CDR1 is MNHNS and CDR2 is SASEGT. Trimming cost V 6 bases and J 6 bases, with 12 bases left between them. The CDR3 DNA is TGTGCCAGCAGCAGGGAAGGGGGCAATGAGCAGTTCTTC. Amino acids: CASSREGGNEQFF.

V and J are TRBV5-1 and TRBJ2-7; possibly TRBD1 for D (6 bases). The CDR3 consists of 14 residues. Germline V CDR1 and CDR2: SGHRS, YFSETQ. Trimming shortened V by 0 bases and J by 4 bases, and 11 bases separated the two germline ends. CDR3 sequence reads: CASSLVGGQYEQYF. The DNA of the CDR3 is TGCGCCAGCAGCTTGGTCGGCGGACAGTACGAGCAGTACTTC.

V usage is TRBV7-9 and J usage is TRBJ2-2; D ambiguous. Germline CDR1 SEHNR, CDR2 FQNEAQ (reference sequence). The CDR3 extends over 17 amino acids. The V gene lost 1 base and the J gene lost 4 bases, with 16 bases spanning the gap. The CDR3 region has the DNA TGTGCCAGCAGCTTAGTATATATGAGTAAGGCCACCGGGGAGCTGTTTTTT. Translation gives CASSLVYMSKATGELFF. Full variable domain (missing parts from reference TRBV7-9 and TRBJ2-2): DTGVSQNPRHKITKRGQNVTFRCDPISEHNRLYWYRQTLGQGPEFLTYFQNEAQLEKSRLLSDRFSAERPKGSFSTLEIQRTEQGDSAMYLCASSLVYMSKATGELFFGEGSRLTVL.

The chain employs TRBV27 and TRBJ2-2; 15 bases are a match to TRBD2. V lost 4 bases to trimming and J lost 9 bases; unmatched junction nucleotides: 3. CDR1 and CDR2 (germline): MNHEY, SMNVEV (reference sequence). The CDR3 is made up of 15 amino acids. In DNA form, the CDR3 reads TGTGCCAGCAGTTGGACTAGCGGGAGGGCCCGGGAGCTGTTTTTT. Encoded protein: CASSWTSGRARELFF.

The chain has TRBV4-1 and TRBJ2-2; no reliable D call. The CDR3 consists of 15 residues. Trimming stripped 0 bases from V and 7 bases from J, with 12 bases between. Germline assignment: CDR1 MGHRA and CDR2 YSYEKL. The CDR3 loop reads CASSQDDSWGGELFF. In DNA, the CDR3 is TGCGCCAGCAGCCAAGATGACTCCTGGGGCGGGGAGCTGTTTTTT.

This chain links TRBV2 with TRBJ2-3; D is possibly TRBD1 (6 bases). The germline V gene encodes CDR1 SNHLY and CDR2 FYNNEI. The CDR3 is 17 amino acids. V dropped 6 bases and J dropped 4 bases, with 23 bases sitting between them. The CDR3 DNA sequence: TGTGCCAGCAGCAATTCTAGACAGGCGCGGGTTCCAGATACGCAGTATTTT. Its translation is CASSNSRQARVPDTQYF.

The rearrangement uses TRBV10-3 and TRBJ2-1; 8 bases align to TRBD2. The germline gives CDR1 ENHRY, CDR2 SYGVKD. The trim removed 6 bases at V and 7 bases at J, leaving 11 bases unmatched. This CDR3 has 15 amino acids. For the CDR3, the DNA is TGTGCCATCAGCCCCAGCGGGAGTGGGGTAAATGAGCAGTTCTTC. Encoded protein: CAISPSGSGVNEQFF.

V gene TRBV6-1 combines with J gene TRBJ1-2; TRBD1 aligns across 7 bases. CDR1 and CDR2 (germline): MNHNS, SASEGT. The CDR3 totals 12 residues. After removal of 8 bases from V and 8 bases from J, the junction contained 8 bases not matched to a gene. This CDR3 is CASRTGAGGYTF. The CDR3 DNA follows: TGTGCCAGCCGTACAGGGGCGGGAGGCTACACCTTC.

For the CDR3, the DNA is TGTGCCAGCGGGGGAACAGGGGCAACTGGAAACACCATATATTTT. It encodes CASGGTGATGNTIYF. The chain combines TRBV7-9 with TRBJ1-3; 7 bases fit TRBD1. The CDR3 covers 15 residues. The V and J ends lost 8 bases and 2 bases, in that order; junction bases with no gene match: 9. Germline loops: CDR1 SEHNR, CDR2 FQNEAQ (reference sequence).

The chain combines TRBV2 with TRBJ2-3; perhaps TRBD2 as D (6 bases). The CDR3 spans 15 residues. Germline V lookup: CDR1 SNHLY, CDR2 FYNNEI. Trimming stripped 6 bases from V and 1 base from J, with 14 bases between. CDR3 in DNA: TGTGCCAGCAGGCTCGGGGGTCCACGCACAGATACGCAGTATTTT. This translates into CASRLGGPRTDTQYF.

This sequence joins TRBV27 and TRBJ1-5, with D perhaps TRBD1 (5 bases). Trimming took off 4 bases at V and 2 bases at J, with 15 bases between the two ends. This CDR3 is built from 16 residues. The germline V gene has CDR1 MNHEY and CDR2 SMNVEV (reference sequence). The CDR3 DNA reads TGTGCCAGCAGTTCCCAGGGCACGACGGGCAATCAGCCCCAGCATTTT. Its translation is CASSSQGTTGNQPQHF.

The chain is built from TRBV9 and TRBJ2-3; TRBD2 is a possible D gene (5 bases). This CDR3 has 13 residues. Trimming pared 5 bases from V and 4 bases from J, leaving 11 bases between. The V gene's germline CDR1 is SGDLS and CDR2 YYNGEE. The CDR3 region has the DNA TGTGCCAGCAGGGAGGACCCCGCAGATACGCAGTATTTT. This translates into CASREDPADTQYF. The full variable domain, completed using reference TRBV9 and TRBJ2-3, is DSGVTQTPKHLITATGQRVTLRCSPRSGDLSVYWYQQSLDQGLQFLIQYYNGEERAKGNILERFSAQQFPDLHSELNLSSLELGDSALYFCASREDPADTQYFGPGTRLTVL.

V is TRBV2 and J is TRBJ2-7; the D is unclear. The V gene lost 6 bases and the J gene lost 5 bases, with 14 bases spanning the gap. This CDR3 region has 13 residues. Germline V CDR1 and CDR2: SNHLY, FYNNEI. CDR3 in DNA: TGTGCCAGCAGGCTGACACGATCCGACGAGCAGTACTTC. This translates into CASRLTRSDEQYF.

This chain links TRBV29-1 with TRBJ2-2, with TRBD1 matching over 8 bases. From germline, CDR1 is SQVTM and CDR2 ANQGSEA. The CDR3 has 14 amino acids. The junction had 6 bases not matched to a gene; V was cut back by 4 bases and J by 5 bases. CDR3 coding DNA: TGCAGCGTTGCCCGTAACAGGGGGACCGGGGAGCTGTTTTTT. Amino acids: CSVARNRGTGELFF.

The V call is TRBV28, the J call TRBJ2-7; 7 nucleotides match TRBD1. This CDR3 region has 14 residues. Germline-derived CDR1 and CDR2 are MDHEN and SYDVKM. The V and J ends lost 0 bases and 2 bases, in that order; junction bases with no gene match: 1. The CDR3 DNA is TGTGCCAGCAGTTTATGGGACAGGACCTACGAGCAGTACTTC. Protein sequence: CASSLWDRTYEQYF.

V gene TRBV5-8 combines with J gene TRBJ2-7, with D hard to call. Germline CDR1 SGHTS, CDR2 YDEGEE. V was clipped by 0 bases and J by 1 base, with 2 bases between them. This CDR3 has 12 residues. For the CDR3, the DNA is TGTGCCAGCAGCTTGGAGTCCTACGAGCAGTACTTC. This codes for CASSLESYEQYF.

The CDR3 DNA reads as TGTGCCAGCAGTTTTGGGACTACCAATGGCTATGGCTACACCTTC. Translated, it gives CASSFGTTNGYGYTF. This sequence joins TRBV28 and TRBJ1-2, with a possible D match to TRBD1 (5 bases). Germline V gene data show CDR1 as MDHEN and CDR2 as SYDVKM. The CDR3 is 15 amino acids. V was pared by 3 bases and J by 4 bases, with 15 bases between.

The DNA of the CDR3 is TGTGCCACCCAAACAGGGAACACCGGGGAGCTGTTTTTT. This codes for CATQTGNTGELFF. The rearrangement links TRBV27 to TRBJ2-2; D may be TRBD1 (5 bases). The CDR3 is 13 residues long. The germline V gene encodes CDR1 MNHEY and CDR2 SMNVEV (reference sequence). V lost 10 bases and J lost 1, with 10 bases in between.